The clone carrying this TCR beta chain occurred a few times. Antigen: not known. This entry belongs to a study of T cell responses to AZD1222 COVID-19 vaccine. The study, taken as a whole, reports: Spike-specific TCR breadth and depth both grew after two AZD1222 doses.

Trimming shortened V by 1 base and J by 5 bases, and 9 bases separated the two germline ends. From germline, CDR1 is LGHDT and CDR2 YNNKEL (reference sequence). The CDR3 is made up of 13 amino acids. Clones were read by immunoSEQ multiplex PCR, and TCRdb kept only the in-frame ones, dropping some. The table has 150,000 to 200,000 clones, 92% seen once. The chain combines TRBV3-1 (or the pseudogene TRBV3-2) with TRBJ2-7; D unresolved. The source material was peripheral blood, sampled on day 0 of AZD1222 vaccination. The origin of this receptor is an adult in good health. The CDR3 nucleotides read TGTGCCAGCAGCCAAGGGCCCTGGGACGAGCAGTACTTC. Encoded protein: CASSQGPWDEQYF.